The entry below gives a single TCR beta chain sequence along with its context. Every bit of the isolated RNA underwent reverse transcription, so sequencing read expressed TCRB transcripts. Repertoires were generated with immunoSEQ multiplex PCR, while TCRdb's copy carries only in-frame clones and drops some. The sample holds hundreds of thousands of clones; 15% to 20% are singletons and the top ten take about 0.02%. The sample belongs to a study of beta chain features in type 1 diabetes. The overall study: Healthy donors and patients showed comparable age, gender and cell yields.

Sorted populations were all over 98% pure. In germline, CDR1 is ENHRY, CDR2 SYGVKD. V was trimmed by 0 bases and J by 5 bases, leaving 11 bases between them. The CDR3 length is 14 residues. The specimen was naive CD4+ T cells from blood. The TCR originated in a woman younger than 35 in good health. The chain links TRBV10-3 to TRBJ2-7, with a possible D match to TRBD1 (6 bases). The CDR3 reads CAISESNRVDEQYF. CDR3 bases: TGTGCCATCAGTGAGTCCAACAGGGTGGACGAGCAGTACTTC.